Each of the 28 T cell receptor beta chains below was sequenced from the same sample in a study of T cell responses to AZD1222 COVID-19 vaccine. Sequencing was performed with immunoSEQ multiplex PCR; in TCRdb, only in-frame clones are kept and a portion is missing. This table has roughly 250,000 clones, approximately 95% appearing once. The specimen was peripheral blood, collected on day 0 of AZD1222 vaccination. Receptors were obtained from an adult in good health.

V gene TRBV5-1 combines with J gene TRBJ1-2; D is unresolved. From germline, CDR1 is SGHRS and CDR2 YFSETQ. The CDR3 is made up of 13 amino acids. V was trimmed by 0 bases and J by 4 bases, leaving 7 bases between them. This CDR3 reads CASSLGLGYGYTF. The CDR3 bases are TGCGCCAGCAGCTTGGGGCTGGGCTATGGCTACACCTTC. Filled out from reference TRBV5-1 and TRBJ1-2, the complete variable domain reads KAGVTQTPRYLIKTRGQQVTLSCSPISGHRSVSWYQQTPGQGLQFLFEYFSETQRNKGNFPGRFSGRQFSNSRSEMNVSTLELGDSALYLCASSLGLGYGYTFGSGTRLTVV.

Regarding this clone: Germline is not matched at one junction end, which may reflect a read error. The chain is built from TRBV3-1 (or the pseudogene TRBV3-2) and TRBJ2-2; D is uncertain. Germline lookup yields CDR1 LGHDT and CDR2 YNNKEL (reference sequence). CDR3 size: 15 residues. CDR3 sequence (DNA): TGTGCCAGCAGCCCCAATTATGGGAACTCCGGGGAGCTGTTTTTT. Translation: CASSPNYGNSGELFF.

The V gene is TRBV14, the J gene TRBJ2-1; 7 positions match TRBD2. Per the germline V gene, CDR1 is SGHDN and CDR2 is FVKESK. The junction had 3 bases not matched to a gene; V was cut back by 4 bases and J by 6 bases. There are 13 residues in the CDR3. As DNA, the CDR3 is TGTGCCAGCAGCCCGGGACTAACCAATGAGCAGTTCTTC. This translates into CASSPGLTNEQFF.

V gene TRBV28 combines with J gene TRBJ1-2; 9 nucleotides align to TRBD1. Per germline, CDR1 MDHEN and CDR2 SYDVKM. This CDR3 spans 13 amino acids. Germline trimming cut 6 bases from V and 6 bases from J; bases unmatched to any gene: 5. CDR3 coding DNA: TGTGCCAGCAGGACAGGGGGATATAATGGCTACACCTTC. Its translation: CASRTGGYNGYTF.

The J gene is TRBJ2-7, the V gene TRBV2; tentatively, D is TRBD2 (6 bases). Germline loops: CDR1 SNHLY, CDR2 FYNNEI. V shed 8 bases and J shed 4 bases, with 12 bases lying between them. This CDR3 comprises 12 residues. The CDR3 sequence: CASGGKVYEQYF. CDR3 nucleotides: TGTGCCAGCGGGGGGAAGGTTTACGAGCAGTACTTC.

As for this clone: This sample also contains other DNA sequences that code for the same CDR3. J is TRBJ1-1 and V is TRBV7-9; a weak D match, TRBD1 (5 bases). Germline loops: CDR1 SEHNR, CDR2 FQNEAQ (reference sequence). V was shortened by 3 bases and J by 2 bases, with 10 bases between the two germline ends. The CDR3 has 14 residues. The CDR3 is CASSFGGVNTEAFF. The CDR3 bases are TGTGCCAGCAGCTTCGGAGGGGTAAACACTGAAGCTTTCTTT.

The CDR3 nucleotides are TGTGCCAGCAGTTACCGAACAGACCAGCCCCAGCATTTT. Residues: CASSYRTDQPQHF. The J gene is TRBJ1-5, the V gene TRBV6-2 or TRBV6-3; no definite D call. Germline-derived CDR1 and CDR2 are MNHEY and SVGEGT. The CDR3 runs 13 residues. Trimming cost V 2 bases and J 7 bases, with 9 bases left between them.

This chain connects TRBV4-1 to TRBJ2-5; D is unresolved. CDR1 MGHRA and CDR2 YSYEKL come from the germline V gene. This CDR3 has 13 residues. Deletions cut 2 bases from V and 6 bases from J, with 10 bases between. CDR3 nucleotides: TGCGCCAGCAGCCAACAACAGAAACAGACCCAGTACTTC. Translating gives CASSQQQKQTQYF.

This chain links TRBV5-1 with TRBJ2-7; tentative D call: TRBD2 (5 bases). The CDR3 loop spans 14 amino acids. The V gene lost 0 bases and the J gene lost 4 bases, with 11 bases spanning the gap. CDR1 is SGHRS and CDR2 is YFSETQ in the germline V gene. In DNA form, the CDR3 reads TGCGCCAGCAGCTTGGCGGGAAAGGGTTACGAGCAGTACTTC. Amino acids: CASSLAGKGYEQYF.

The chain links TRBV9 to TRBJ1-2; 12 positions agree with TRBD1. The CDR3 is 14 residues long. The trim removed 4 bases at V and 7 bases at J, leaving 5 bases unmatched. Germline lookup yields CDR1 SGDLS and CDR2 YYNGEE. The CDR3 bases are TGTGCCAGCAGCTTCCGGGACAGGGGGCCTGGCTACACCTTC. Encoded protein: CASSFRDRGPGYTF.

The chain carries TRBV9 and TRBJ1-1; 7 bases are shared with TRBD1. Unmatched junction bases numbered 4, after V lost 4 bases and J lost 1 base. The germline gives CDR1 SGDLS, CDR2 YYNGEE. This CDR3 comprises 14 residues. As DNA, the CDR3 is TGTGCCAGCAGCCCTGGACAGGAGAACACTGAAGCTTTCTTT. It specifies CASSPGQENTEAFF.

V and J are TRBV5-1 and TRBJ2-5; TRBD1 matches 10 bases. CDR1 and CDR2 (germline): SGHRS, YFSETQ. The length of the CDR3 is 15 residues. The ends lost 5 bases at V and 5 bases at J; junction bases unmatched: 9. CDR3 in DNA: TGCGCCAGCAGGTCCGCCGGGACAGGGGACGAGACCCAGTACTTC. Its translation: CASRSAGTGDETQYF.

This CDR3 is CATSDTRVDGEQYF. The CDR3 DNA is TGTGCCACCAGTGATACCCGGGTGGACGGCGAGCAGTACTTC. This chain links TRBV24-1 with TRBJ2-7; D is uncertain. CDR1 KGHDR and CDR2 SFDVKD come from the germline V gene. The CDR3 has 14 residues. V was trimmed by 3 bases and J by 6 bases, leaving 14 bases between them.

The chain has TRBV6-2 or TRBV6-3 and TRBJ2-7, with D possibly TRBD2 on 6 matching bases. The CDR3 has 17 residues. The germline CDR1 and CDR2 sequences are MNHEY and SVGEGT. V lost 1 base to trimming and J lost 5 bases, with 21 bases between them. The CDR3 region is CASSYFGVLAGSNEQYF. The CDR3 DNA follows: TGTGCCAGCAGTTACTTCGGGGTACTAGCAGGGAGTAACGAGCAGTACTTC.

The CDR3 here is CASSLGTSGYNEQFF. For the CDR3, the DNA is TGTGCCAGCAGCTTAGGTACTAGCGGTTACAATGAGCAGTTCTTC. This rearrangement joins TRBV7-2 to TRBJ2-1, with 8 positions matching TRBD2. CDR3 size: 15 residues. In germline, CDR1 is SGHTA, CDR2 FQGNSA. Unmatched junction bases numbered 3, after V lost 1 base and J lost 4 bases.

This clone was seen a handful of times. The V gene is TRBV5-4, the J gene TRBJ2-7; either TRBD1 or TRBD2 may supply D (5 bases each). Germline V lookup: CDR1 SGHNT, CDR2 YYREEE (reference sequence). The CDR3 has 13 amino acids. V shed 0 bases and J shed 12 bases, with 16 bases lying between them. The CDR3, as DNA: TGTGCCAGCAGCTTGGCCCAAGACAGACTAAGGTACTTC. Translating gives CASSLAQDRLRYF.

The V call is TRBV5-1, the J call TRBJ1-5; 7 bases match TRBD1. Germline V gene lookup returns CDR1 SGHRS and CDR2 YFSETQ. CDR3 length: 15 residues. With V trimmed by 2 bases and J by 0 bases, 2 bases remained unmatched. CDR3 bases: TGCGCCAGCAGCTTCAGGGGGGATAGCAATCAGCCCCAGCATTTT. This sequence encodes CASSFRGDSNQPQHF.

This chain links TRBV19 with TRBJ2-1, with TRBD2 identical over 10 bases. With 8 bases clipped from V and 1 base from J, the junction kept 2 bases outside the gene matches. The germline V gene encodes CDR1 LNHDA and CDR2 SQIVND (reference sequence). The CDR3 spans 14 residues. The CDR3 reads CASGSGGSYNEQFF. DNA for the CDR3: TGTGCCAGTGGTAGCGGGGGGTCCTACAATGAGCAGTTCTTC.

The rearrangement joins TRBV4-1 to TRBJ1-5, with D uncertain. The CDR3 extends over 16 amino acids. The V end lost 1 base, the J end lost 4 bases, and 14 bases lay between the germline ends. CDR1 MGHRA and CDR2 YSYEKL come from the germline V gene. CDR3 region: CASSQVGQPGNQPQHF. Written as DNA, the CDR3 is TGCGCCAGCAGCCAAGTGGGCCAGCCGGGAAATCAGCCCCAGCATTTT.

DNA of the CDR3: TGTGCCAGCAGTGGGGGGGCGGGGGGCTACACCTTC. Translation: CASSGGAGGYTF. The chain carries TRBV12-3 or TRBV12-4 and TRBJ1-2; D possibly corresponds to TRBD1 (6 bases). The CDR3 is made up of 12 amino acids. V was cut by 5 bases and J by 8 bases, with 12 bases left in between.

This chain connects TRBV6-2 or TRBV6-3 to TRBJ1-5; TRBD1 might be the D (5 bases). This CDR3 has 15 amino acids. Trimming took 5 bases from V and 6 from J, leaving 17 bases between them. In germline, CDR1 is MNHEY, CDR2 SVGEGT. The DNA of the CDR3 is TGTGCCAGCAGTCGCTCAGACAGACGGGGTCAGCCCCAGCATTTT. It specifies CASSRSDRRGQPQHF.

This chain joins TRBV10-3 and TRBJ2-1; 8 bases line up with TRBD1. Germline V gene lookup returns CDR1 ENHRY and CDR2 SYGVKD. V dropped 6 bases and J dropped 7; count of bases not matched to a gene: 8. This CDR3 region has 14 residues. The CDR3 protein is CAIRNGTGGNEQFF. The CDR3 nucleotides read TGTGCCATCAGAAATGGTACAGGGGGGAATGAGCAGTTCTTC.

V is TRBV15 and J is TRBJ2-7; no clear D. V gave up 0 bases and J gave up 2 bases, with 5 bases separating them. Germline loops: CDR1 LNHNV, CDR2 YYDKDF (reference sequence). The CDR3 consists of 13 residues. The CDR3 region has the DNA TGTGCCACCAGCAGAGATGCCCCCTACGAGCAGTACTTC. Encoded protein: CATSRDAPYEQYF.

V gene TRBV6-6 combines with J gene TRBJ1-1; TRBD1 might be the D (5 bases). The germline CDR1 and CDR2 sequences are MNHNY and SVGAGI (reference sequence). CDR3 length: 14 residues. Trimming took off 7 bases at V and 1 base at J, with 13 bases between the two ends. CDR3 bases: TGTGCCAGCATCTTAGGGACGGCGAACACTGAAGCTTTCTTT. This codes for CASILGTANTEAFF.

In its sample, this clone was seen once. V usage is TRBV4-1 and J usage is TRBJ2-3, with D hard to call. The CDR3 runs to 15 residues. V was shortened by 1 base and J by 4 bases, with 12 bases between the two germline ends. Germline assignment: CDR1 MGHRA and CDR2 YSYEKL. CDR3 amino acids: CASSQGGFAADTQYF. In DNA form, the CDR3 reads TGCGCCAGCAGCCAAGGGGGTTTTGCGGCAGATACGCAGTATTTT.

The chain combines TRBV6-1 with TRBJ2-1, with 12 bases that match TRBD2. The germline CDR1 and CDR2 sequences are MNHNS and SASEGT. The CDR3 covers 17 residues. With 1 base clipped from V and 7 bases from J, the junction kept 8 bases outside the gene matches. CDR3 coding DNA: TGTGCCAGCAGTGAAGAGGGCCTCGGACTAGCGGGAAATGAGCAGTTCTTC. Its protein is CASSEEGLGLAGNEQFF.

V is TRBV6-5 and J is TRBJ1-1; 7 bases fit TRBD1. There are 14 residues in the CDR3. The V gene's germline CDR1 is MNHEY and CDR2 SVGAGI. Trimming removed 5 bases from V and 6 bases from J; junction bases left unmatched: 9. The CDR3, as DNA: TGTGCCAGCAGTCGGACAGGTGGGGACGCTGAAGCTTTCTTT. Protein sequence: CASSRTGGDAEAFF.

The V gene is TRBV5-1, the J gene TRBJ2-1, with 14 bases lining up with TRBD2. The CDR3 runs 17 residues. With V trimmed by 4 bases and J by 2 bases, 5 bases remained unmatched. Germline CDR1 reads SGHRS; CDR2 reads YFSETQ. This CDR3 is CASSTGLAGGPYNEQFF. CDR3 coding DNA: TGCGCCAGCAGCACCGGACTAGCGGGGGGCCCCTACAATGAGCAGTTCTTC.